The rows below give T cell receptor beta chains drawn from one sample of a study of shared clonotypes between healthy human individuals. The assay was immunoSEQ multiplex PCR, and TCRdb's table has in-frame clones only and misses some. This table has around 2.3 million clones, approximately 94% appearing once. Sequenced material: naive CD4+ T cells sorted from blood. The receptors originated from a young man in good health. The CDR3 runs from the conserved cysteine through the conserved F or W. Fields, in order: clone size, V gene, J gene, D gene, CDR3 DNA, CDR3 protein. D genes are given only for firm matches. The size field is filled for only some rows; it gives once, few, many or a size class.

>-|TRBV11-2|TRBJ1-4|-
TGTGCCAGCAGCTTAGCACCGCAGGGTGCAACTAATGAAAAACTGTTTTTT
CASSLAPQGATNEKLFF
>-|TRBV18|TRBJ1-5|-
TGTGCCAGCTCACCACGGAATCAGCCCCAGCATTTT
CASSPRNQPQHF
>-|TRBV9|TRBJ1-4|-
TGTGCCAGCAGCCGCGACCCGGGTTATAATGAAAAACTGTTTTTT
CASSRDPGYNEKLFF
>-|TRBV5-1|TRBJ2-1|-
TGCGCCAGCAGCTTGGGAGATGTCTACAATGAGCAGTTCTTC
CASSLGDVYNEQFF
>-|TRBV9|TRBJ2-7|-
TGTGCCAGCAGCGTGGGGCGGAGCTCCTACGAGCAGTACTTC
CASSVGRSSYEQYF
>-|TRBV5-6|TRBJ1-4|-
TGTGCCAGCAGCTTCAGAGGGGCGGGTGAAAAACTGTTTTTT
CASSFRGAGEKLFF
>-|TRBV5-1|TRBJ2-5|TRBD2
TGCGCCAGCAGCCCTGAGCGGGAGTGGCGAGAGACCCAGTACTTC
CASSPEREWRETQYF
>-|TRBV5-1|TRBJ2-3|TRBD2
TGCGCCAGCAGCTTGGGGCTAGCGGGAGCCGATACGCAGTATTTT
CASSLGLAGADTQYF
>-|TRBV7-2|TRBJ2-7|-
TGTGCCAGCAGCCCCCTGGGAGGGGGATCCTACGAGCAGTACTTC
CASSPLGGGSYEQYF
>-|TRBV28|TRBJ2-3|-
TGTGCCAGCAGGGAAGACAGTGCAGATACGCAGTATTTT
CASREDSADTQYF
>-|TRBV4-1|TRBJ2-5|-
TGCGCCAGCAGCCAATTATATCGTCGAGAGACCCAGTACTTC
CASSQLYRRETQYF
>-|TRBV6-5|TRBJ1-6|TRBD1
TGTGCCAGCAGGCAGGGGGCGGGAAATTCACCCCTCCACTTT
CASRQGAGNSPLHF
>-|TRBV9|TRBJ1-4|TRBD1
TGTGCCAGCAGCGTAGGCCACGGAGGGGGCCATGAAAAACTGTTTTTT
CASSVGHGGGHEKLFF
>-|TRBV6-5|TRBJ2-3|-
TGTGCCAGCAGCGCCACTAGCTTTAGCACAGATACGCAGTATTTT
CASSATSFSTDTQYF
>-|TRBV5-1|TRBJ2-3|TRBD2
TGCGCCAGCAGCTTAGGTCTAGCGGGATCAGATACGCAGTATTTT
CASSLGLAGSDTQYF
>-|TRBV5-1|TRBJ2-5|-
TGCGCCAGCAGCTTGGAAGAGCGACTCCAAGAGACCCAGTACTTC
CASSLEERLQETQYF
>-|TRBV9|TRBJ1-4|-
TGTGCCAGCAGCGTAGCCAGCTATAATGAAAAACTGTTTTTT
CASSVASYNEKLFF
>-|TRBV5-4|TRBJ2-4|TRBD1
TGTGCCAGCAGCTTGGGACAGGGTGCAATAGCCAAAAACATTCAGTACTTC
CASSLGQGAIAKNIQYF
>-|TRBV11-2|TRBJ2-3|TRBD1
TGTGCCAGCAGCCGACAGGGAGGCACAGATACGCAGTATTTT
CASSRQGGTDTQYF
>-|TRBV11-2|TRBJ2-7|TRBD1
TGTGCCAGCAGCATCGACAGGGAGTCCTACGAGCAGTACTTC
CASSIDRESYEQYF
>-|TRBV7-9|TRBJ2-3|-
TGTGCCAGCTCCCTTCCGGTAGCGGAAGATACGCAGTATTTT
CASSLPVAEDTQYF
>-|TRBV2|TRBJ1-2|-
TGTGCCAGCAGTGCAGACAGGCCGTCCTATGGCTACACCTTC
CASSADRPSYGYTF
>-|TRBV7-6|TRBJ2-7|TRBD2
TGTGCCAGCAGCTTAGCACCCGTAGCGGGAGGGCTATACGAGCAGTACTTC
CASSLAPVAGGLYEQYF
>-|TRBV11-2|TRBJ2-3|-
TGTGCCAGCAGCTTATTTACAGATACGCAGTATTTT
CASSLFTDTQYF
>-|TRBV19|TRBJ2-5|TRBD2
TGTGCCAGTAGTGCCCCCGGATACCAGCGGGAGAAGTCCCAGTACTTC
CASSAPGYQREKSQYF
>-|TRBV29-1|TRBJ1-5|-
TGCAGCGTTGAAGCGCCTCAGCCCCAGCATTTT
CSVEAPQPQHF
>-|TRBV2|TRBJ2-5|TRBD2
TGTGCCAGCAGTGAAGCGCTACTAGCGGGAGCTGATATCGAGACCCAGTACTTC
CASSEALLAGADIETQYF
>-|TRBV7-2|TRBJ2-1|-
TGTGCCAGCAGTTCCGATGGGAATGAGCAGTTCTTC
CASSSDGNEQFF
>-|TRBV7-2|TRBJ1-5|-
TGTGCCAGCAGCCTATCAGGGGGCAATCAGCCCCAGCATTTT
CASSLSGGNQPQHF
>-|TRBV18|TRBJ2-4|-
TGTGCCAGCTCACTCGGGCTAATGGACATTCAGTACTTC
CASSLGLMDIQYF
>-|TRBV4-1|TRBJ2-2|TRBD2
TGCGCCAGCAGCCAATTAGCGGGGGGACCCACGAACACCGGGGAGCTGTTTTTT
CASSQLAGGPTNTGELFF
>-|TRBV6-6|TRBJ1-5|-
TGTGCCAGCAGTTACTCCGACTGGAGTAGCAATCAGCCCCAGCATTTT
CASSYSDWSSNQPQHF
>-|TRBV9|TRBJ1-2|-
TGTGCCAGCAGCGTAGATCCGGGAAATAAAGGCTACACCTTC
CASSVDPGNKGYTF
>-|TRBV11-2|TRBJ2-1|-
TGTGCCAGCAGCTTTCTCCGATCCAACAATGAGCAGTTCTTC
CASSFLRSNNEQFF
>-|TRBV6-6|TRBJ1-5|-
TGTGCCAGCCGGGACGGGAATTTTCAGCCCCAGCATTTT
CASRDGNFQPQHF
>-|TRBV9|TRBJ2-3|TRBD2
TGTGCCAGCAGAAAGATAGCGGGAGTTTCAGATACGCAGTATTTT
CASRKIAGVSDTQYF
>-|TRBV4-2|TRBJ2-7|TRBD2
TGTGCCAGCAGCCAAGGGCGGGGGGTGACCTACGAGCAGTACTTC
CASSQGRGVTYEQYF
>-|TRBV2|TRBJ1-6|-
TGTGCCAGCAGTGAACCCCCAGGCGGGTATAATTCACCCCTCCACTTT
CASSEPPGGYNSPLHF
>few|TRBV10-3|TRBJ1-3|-
TGTGCCATCAGTCCTACGGACAACACCATATATTTT
CAISPTDNTIYF